This TCR beta chain was identified during a study of blood T cell repertoires in COVID-19. Study-level information: PBMCs, B-cell-depleted T cells, or T cells provided the cDNA or gDNA that made up the material.

Methods used by the authors: Scientists estimated how many nucleated cells there were by amplifying reference gene primers. Profiled with immunoSEQ multiplex PCR; TCRdb holds only in-frame clones, not every one. V and J calls and clone size are those listed in that table; D and trimming were worked out from the DNA. The repertoire holds about 110,000 clones, less than 85% seen once, with 1.5% to 2% in the top ten. This CDR3 spans 17 amino acids. Trimming took off 2 bases at V and 0 bases at J, with 13 bases between the two ends. Germline values: CDR1 MGHRA, CDR2 YSYEKL. This receptor was taken from a middle-aged woman with acute or convalescent COVID-19. This chain uses TRBV4-1 with TRBJ2-2; D may be TRBD1 (5 bases). Input material: peripheral blood. The CDR3 sequence: CASSQRAPGSNTGELFF. CDR3 bases: TGCGCCAGCAGCCAAAGGGCTCCAGGGTCGAACACCGGGGAGCTGTTTTTT.